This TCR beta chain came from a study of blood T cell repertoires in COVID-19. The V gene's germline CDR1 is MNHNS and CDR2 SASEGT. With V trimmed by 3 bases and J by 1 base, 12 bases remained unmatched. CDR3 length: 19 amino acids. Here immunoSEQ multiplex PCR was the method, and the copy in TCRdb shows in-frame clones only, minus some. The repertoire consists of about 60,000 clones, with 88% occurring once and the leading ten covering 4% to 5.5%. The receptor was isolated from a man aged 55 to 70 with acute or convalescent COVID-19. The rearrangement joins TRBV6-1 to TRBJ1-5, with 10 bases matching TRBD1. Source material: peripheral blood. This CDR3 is CASSERDRGGFRSNQPQHF. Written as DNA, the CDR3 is TGTGCCAGCAGTGAGCGGGACAGGGGTGGTTTTAGAAGCAATCAGCCCCAGCATTTT.